The clone carrying this T cell receptor beta chain was seen a handful of times. Its matching antigen is unknown. The sample comes from a study of type 1 regulatory T cells. This CDR3 is 13 amino acids long. CDR1 is DFQATT and CDR2 is SNEGSKA in the germline V gene (reference sequence). The V gene lost 5 bases and the J gene lost 4 bases, with 15 bases spanning the gap. TCRdb fed the reads into MiXCR, producing one record per CDR3 protein. The profile shows about 62,000 distinct CDR3 sequences, 62% of them singletons. The clonotype was recovered from a human donor in good health. The rearrangement links TRBV20-1 to TRBJ2-7; TRBD2 is a possible D gene (6 bases). The sequenced sample was cultured non-Tr1 T cells, either the whole culture or a sorted T cell fraction (not recorded which). The CDR3 DNA follows: TGCAGTGCTGACAAGGCAGGGACTTACGAGCAGTACTTC. Protein: CSADKAGTYEQYF.